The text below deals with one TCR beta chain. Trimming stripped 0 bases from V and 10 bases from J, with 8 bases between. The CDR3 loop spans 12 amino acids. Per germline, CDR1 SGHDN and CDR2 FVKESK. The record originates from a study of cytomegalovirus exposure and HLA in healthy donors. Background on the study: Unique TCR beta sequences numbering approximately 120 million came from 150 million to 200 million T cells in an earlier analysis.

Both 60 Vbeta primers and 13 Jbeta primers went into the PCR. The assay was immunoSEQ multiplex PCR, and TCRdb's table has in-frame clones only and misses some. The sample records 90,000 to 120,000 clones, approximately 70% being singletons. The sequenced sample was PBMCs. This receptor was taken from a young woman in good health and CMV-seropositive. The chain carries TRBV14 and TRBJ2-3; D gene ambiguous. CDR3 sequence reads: CASSQDWQAQYF. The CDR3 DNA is TGTGCCAGCAGCCAAGATTGGCAGGCGCAGTATTTT. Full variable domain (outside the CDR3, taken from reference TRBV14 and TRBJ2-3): EAGVTQFPSHSVIEKGQTVTLRCDPISGHDNLYWYRRVMGKEIKFLLHFVKESKQDESGMPNNRFLAERTGGTYSTLKVQPAELEDSGVYFCASSQDWQAQYFGPGTRLTVL.